This TCR beta chain originates from a study of identical twins. Study-level results: There was more out-of-frame TCR alpha sharing in monozygotic twins than models estimated.

TCRdb recomputed calls from the 5' RACE reads with MiXCR, one row per CDR3 protein. Of around 500,000 distinct CDR3 sequences in the sample, around 14% were seen once. Remarks on this clonotype: As yet, its antigen is unknown.

These data were likewise used in another study, on yellow fever vaccine responses in identical twins.

Material for sequencing was CD4+ T cells sorted from blood. This clonotype was sampled from a woman aged 18 to 35 in good health.

The CDR3 bases are TGTGCCAGCAGCACGACAGGGGGGGCCTACGAGCAGTACTTC. Protein product: CASSTTGGAYEQYF. This chain connects TRBV7-2 to TRBJ2-7; TRBD1 matches at 9 bases. J lost 2 bases, V lost 5 bases, and 4 bases had no gene match. This CDR3 is built from 14 residues. CDR1 SGHTA and CDR2 FQGNSA come from the germline V gene. Supplemented by reference TRBV7-2 and TRBJ2-7, the full variable domain reads GAGVSQSPSNKVTEKGKDVELRCDPISGHTALYWYRQSLGQGLEFLIYFQGNSAPDKSGLPSDRFSAERTGGSVSTLTIQRTQQEDSAVYLCASSTTGGAYEQYFGPGTRLTVT.